This TCR beta chain was sequenced in a study of cytomegalovirus exposure and HLA in healthy donors (dated by TCRdb to about 2017). With respect to the entire study: According to an earlier analysis of 587 of the donors, about 179 million T cells yielded 120 million or so unique TCR beta sequences and about 300 Gb of sequence data. A later analysis re-analyzed previously published TCR beta repertoires from roughly 690 donors and added high-resolution HLA genotyping to study TCR occurrence patterns. The study profiled the T cell repertoires of hundreds of subjects by immunosequencing and related them to cytomegalovirus serostatus. The study combined high-throughput TCR immunosequencing, statistical association of individual TCRs with disease status, and machine learning to predict cytomegalovirus infection status. An earlier analysis of several hundred of the donors applied high-throughput TCR beta sequencing to assess whether each TCR beta V gene segment acted as functional or pseudogenic. All discovery cohort repertoires had been generated on a single sequencing platform. Among almost 400 genotyped donors of the cohort, an average of roughly 240,000 unique TCR beta nucleotide sequences were sequenced per donor, approximately 20% of them non-productive. Donor age, sex, ethnicity and CMV serostatus were compiled alongside the repertoire data. Both class I and class II loci were covered by HLA typing, at four-digit resolution. Roughly 5 DR-DQ haplotypes were handled as single units for association and clustering, since linkage in the cohort was strong. Approximately 300 gigabases of sequencing data and 70 million to 95 million unique TCR sequences made up an early release that covered about 640 HLA-typed donors. Of the 300 to 500 genotyped donors, approximately 80% were placed in the genetic ancestry cluster associated with self-reported Caucasian donors. Typing coverage varied by locus: about 629-630 donors for A, B, C, DRB1 and DQB1; 522 for DQA1; around 610 for DPA1; around 490 for DPB1. Besides the first cohort of hundreds of subjects, a separate validation cohort made up of roughly 120 different subjects was used. In a later genetic analysis, genome-wide SNP genotypes for about three fifths of the 666 donors were used, and that subset was treated as a discovery cohort. The study aimed to test whether cataloging public T cell receptors could reveal signatures of past pathogen exposure. Rather than drawing on any new phenotypic data, the later analysis identified candidate immune exposures from TCR beta sequences and the way those sequences occurred across donors.

Study-wide conclusions, independent of this receptor: An association between a missense DCLRE1C variant and V-gene and J-gene trimming of TCR beta chains was found in a later genetic analysis and replicated in an independent cohort. In a later genetic analysis, fewer N-insertions in productive TCRs were reported among donors in an Asian-associated ancestry cluster than the approximately 710-donor mean. Correlated functional status among segregating V segments might reflect linkage disequilibrium, but an unknown experimental factor could not be ruled out. Across donors, most TCR sequences were observed very rarely, whereas some public TCRs were present in many individuals. Assigning TCR associations to individual alleles was difficult when HLA alleles, especially DR and DQ, strongly co-occurred. In the study, 150 to 200 TCR beta chains were listed as associated with cytomegalovirus. According to a later analysis, TCR association rates differed among HLA loci, with DRB1 alleles showing the most associated TCRs and HLA-C alleles showing the fewest. A few of the identified cytomegalovirus-associated TCR beta chains were confirmed in vitro to be specific for cytomegalovirus antigens. At a false discovery rate of 0.05, a later analysis linked some 17,000 TCR beta sequences to specific HLA alleles. Roughly uniform sequencing depth across donors was assumed in presence/absence analyses, although this assumption may not hold. For the cohort, immune exposure information was limited to CMV serostatus. The classifier was reported to diagnose cytomegalovirus status with high specificity and sensitivity in both the original cohort and the validation cohort. Some IMGT-functional V segments, including TRBV6-2 and TRBV6-3, could not be distinguished by the 87-base-pair reads and were therefore excluded. A further reported finding was that TCR beta sequences accurately predicted the HLA-A and HLA-B alleles for most subjects in the first cohort. The earlier analysis of 587 of the donors excluded seventeen rarely observed V segments, including chromosome 9 orphons, because counts were too low. The authors suggested that the approach could potentially be extended to other disease states and immunological phenotypes. Several of the top co-occurrence clusters appeared to be linked to parvovirus B19, influenza, CMV and Epstein-Barr virus, according to a later analysis. In a later analysis, HLA-associated TCR beta chains were found to be more clonally expanded and to have lower generation probabilities than equally common non-associated chains. In a later analysis, most CMV-associated TCR beta chains were found to appear HLA-restricted, with HLA associations seemingly driven largely by CMV exposure. An earlier analysis of approximately 600 of the donors showed that most TCR beta V segments appeared in productive rearrangements either about 90% or about 30% of the time, which broadly matched IMGT annotations. Because some donors lacked HLA typing at each locus, the association tests relied only on the typed subset. In this cohort, only TCR beta chains were sequenced, and detectable features were limited by the absence of alpha or paired-chain data. A group of highly shared sequence variants was considered likely to be a technical artifact of the sequencing pipeline.

The junction carries 7 bases between V and J, which are trimmed by 0 bases and 8 bases respectively. Measured from the cysteine to the phenylalanine, the CDR3 is 11 residues long. CDR3 DNA is the only sequence kept; it has 33 bases, read in frame from the first base. The germline V gene encodes CDR1 DFQATT and CDR2 SNEGSKA (reference sequence). About this clone itself: The antigen it binds to is not known. Base qualities are missing; no much larger clone stands one base away.

The library relied on the immunoSEQ multiplex PCR assay. For the multiplex PCR, a mixture combining 60 forward primers for TCR Vbeta segments and 13 reverse primers for TCR Jbeta segments was used. Amplification of the CDR3 region of rearranged TCR beta genes was performed with a multiplex PCR assay on genomic DNA. The amplified TCR beta libraries were sequenced on the Illumina HiSeq System as 87-base-pair reads. As for how the authors treated the data: A later analysis counted 65 million to 90 million unique TCR beta chains across the 600 to 850 repertoires, and roughly 11 million of these chains were shared by at least two donors. Raw reads were error-corrected and collapsed into unique sequences by a nearest-neighbor algorithm in which closely related sequences were merged to remove PCR and sequencing errors. To assign V, D and J gene segments, CDR3 sequences were aligned to IMGT reference sequences. For a sequence to be retained, a match of at least six nucleotides to both a V gene segment and a J gene segment was required. A rearrangement counted as productive if the CDR3 had no stop codons and remained in frame with V and J, and every other rearrangement counted as non-productive. CDR3 was defined by IMGT convention, running from the second conserved V-encoded cysteine to the conserved J-encoded phenylalanine. The earlier analysis of about 590 of the donors excluded sequences that lacked an unambiguous match to a single V gene segment. An earlier analysis of just under 600 of the donors called V segments functional above 56.7% productive rearrangements and segregating when the between-donor standard deviation exceeded 5%. A statistical classification framework was developed to diagnose cytomegalovirus status using the catalog of TCR beta chain sequences. V and J gene assignment, in a later analysis, came from comparing TCR nucleotide sequences with IMGT/GENE-DB human TR gene sequences. In a later analysis, CDR3 sequences and most-parsimonious VDJ recombination scenarios were assigned using the TCRdist pipeline. In a later analysis, each TCR beta chain was defined by its CDR3 amino acid sequence together with its V-gene family, and reads without a unique V-gene family were excluded. To address suspected cross-contamination and a sequencing artifact, a later analysis removed 592 highly shared, low-generation-probability nucleotide sequences. A later analysis calculated a clonal expansion index for each public chain from normalized within-repertoire ranks of inferred template counts. In a later analysis, generation probabilities were computed using a VDJ recombination model fitted to out-of-frame rearrangements, and the results were checked against IGoR. Hypergeometric tests were used in a later analysis to score TCR-TCR, TCR-HLA and TCR-CMV co-occurrence, with a repertoire-size bias correction applied to the TCR pairs. A later analysis estimated false discovery rates by permuting HLA or CMV assignments 20 times. In a later analysis, co-occurring TCRs were grouped using DBSCAN, with TCRdist sequence similarity added in when clustering inside HLA-allele-positive subsets. Repertoires with fewer than 30,000 or more than 120,000 public chains were left out of co-occurrence clustering, as were five repertoires with anomalous nucleotide sharing. The source is immuneACCESS, and TCRdb retained only in-frame sequences with V and J called. Part of the clones is not carried over; for the studies checked, unresolved V genes explain less than half of this, and the remainder is unexplained. That table is the source of V, J and clone size, and D and trimming were worked out from the DNA. The sample data list about 130,000 clones, and just under 80% of these were observed just once. The leading ten clones occupy roughly 5.5% of the sample.

The cohort was made up of about 670 healthy bone marrow donors. At the time of sampling, all cohort members were nominally healthy, though unrecorded immune exposures were likely present. The donor was CMV seronegative and was included in the group of about 400 seronegative cohort members. A peripheral blood sample was collected from each donor, and TCR beta sequencing was performed on peripheral blood mononuclear cells. The Qiagen DNeasy Blood Extraction Kit was used to extract genomic DNA from the blood cell samples. The chain uses TRBV20-1 and TRBJ1-2, with the D gene not confidently named. The source material was PBMCs. The receptor was derived from a young man in good health and CMV-seronegative. The DNA sequence follows: TGCAGTGCTAGAGAGAAACAGGGCTACACCTTC. Its product reads: CSAREKQGYTF.